This T cell receptor beta chain derives from a study of blood T cell repertoires in COVID-19. Per the original methods: Counts of nucleated cells, estimated from reference gene primer amplification, were obtained. Profiled with immunoSEQ multiplex PCR; TCRdb holds only in-frame clones, not every one. The V and J calls and clone size were taken over from that table, and D and trimming were inferred from the DNA. The sample has about 170,000 clones, approximately 86% seen once. The germline CDR1 and CDR2 sequences are SNHLY and FYNNEI. The junction had 5 bases not matched to a gene; V was cut back by 8 bases and J by 5 bases. The CDR3 sequence is 12 residues long.

The J gene is TRBJ2-5, the V gene TRBV2; 7 positions agree with TRBD2. The sequencing input was peripheral blood. The sequence was obtained from a man in his 70s with acute or convalescent COVID-19. The CDR3 is CASREVGETQYF. In DNA form, the CDR3 reads TGTGCCAGCCGGGAGGTGGGGGAGACCCAGTACTTC.